Listed here are 10 T cell receptor beta chains from one sample, sequenced in a study of cytomegalovirus exposure and HLA in healthy donors. PCR was performed using 60 Vbeta and 13 Jbeta primers. Assay: immunoSEQ multiplex PCR; the TCRdb copy retains only in-frame clones and omits some. Seen here are some 150,000 clones, 77% observed once, and the top ten hold about 1.6%. Specimen: PBMCs. The receptor set was obtained from a female donor in good health and CMV-seronegative.

Note on this clone: At the DNA level, this CDR3 is encoded by other sequences in the same sample as well. This chain connects TRBV5-8 to TRBJ1-1; D is uncertain. Germline V CDR1 and CDR2: SGHTS, YDEGEE. The germline V and J ends were trimmed by 9 bases and 1 base, with 13 bases remaining between them. The CDR3 spans 13 residues. Here the CDR3 reads CATHSLENTEAFF. For the CDR3, the DNA is TGTGCCACGCACTCATTAGAGAACACTGAAGCTTTCTTT.

The chain joins TRBV5-4 to TRBJ1-4; 10 bases align to TRBD1. V trimming: 4 bases; J trimming: 5 bases; junction bases outside the gene matches: 5. Germline V lookup: CDR1 SGHNT, CDR2 YYREEE (reference sequence). CDR3 size: 15 residues. In nucleotides, the CDR3 is TGTGCCAGCAGCATGACAGGGGGCGGGAATGAAAAACTGTTTTTT. It encodes CASSMTGGGNEKLFF.

V is TRBV6-1 and J is TRBJ2-5; 10 bases align to TRBD1. CDR3 length: 15 amino acids. V lost 4 bases to trimming and J lost 4 bases; unmatched junction nucleotides: 6. CDR1 MNHNS and CDR2 SASEGT come from the germline V gene. The CDR3 is CASSAGTGAGETQYF. In nucleotides, the CDR3 is TGTGCCAGCAGTGCCGGGACAGGGGCCGGAGAGACCCAGTACTTC.

The V call is TRBV6-5, the J call TRBJ1-2, with D possibly TRBD1 on 5 matching bases. Looked up from germline, CDR1 is MNHEY and CDR2 is SVGAGI. V lost 6 bases to trimming and J lost 8 bases, with 22 bases between them. The CDR3 contains 15 residues. CDR3 in DNA: TGTGCCAGCAGCTATGCTACCCCGGGAGGGGAAGGCTACACCTTC. This encodes CASSYATPGGEGYTF.

The chain joins TRBV9 to TRBJ1-1; a weak D match, TRBD1 (5 bases). The CDR3 has 15 amino acids. With 0 bases removed from V and 3 bases from J, the gap between germline ends came to 12 bases. Germline assignment: CDR1 SGDLS and CDR2 YYNGEE. Here the CDR3 reads CASSVAEGYHTEAFF. DNA of the CDR3: TGTGCCAGCAGCGTAGCGGAGGGGTATCACACTGAAGCTTTCTTT.

V usage is TRBV20-1 and J usage is TRBJ2-1; D gene uncertain. Trimming cost V 4 bases and J 8 bases, with 6 bases left between them. The CDR3 consists of 10 residues. CDR1 and CDR2 from the germline V gene are DFQATT and SNEGSKA (reference sequence). The CDR3 protein is CSAMGYEQFF. The CDR3 DNA reads TGCAGTGCTATGGGCTATGAGCAGTTCTTC.

The chain is built from TRBV28 and TRBJ2-1, with D unresolved. The germline V gene has CDR1 MDHEN and CDR2 SYDVKM. The ends were cut back, 5 bases at V and 0 bases at J, with 11 bases in the middle. This CDR3 region has 15 residues. This CDR3 is CASSNPLGSYNEQFF. CDR3 DNA: TGTGCCAGCAGTAATCCCCTAGGCTCCTACAATGAGCAGTTCTTC.

This chain joins TRBV5-1 and TRBJ1-4; 8 nucleotides match TRBD1. CDR3 size: 18 residues. Germline values: CDR1 SGHRS, CDR2 YFSETQ. V was pared by 0 bases and J by 2 bases, with 9 bases of the junction left unmatched. The CDR3 loop reads CASSLGLGRGPTNEKLFF. The CDR3 DNA sequence: TGCGCCAGCAGCTTGGGCTTGGGCAGGGGGCCCACTAATGAAAAACTGTTTTTT.

The chain couples TRBV5-1 to TRBJ2-7, with D perhaps matching TRBD1 (6 bases). The CDR3 contains 15 residues. Germline CDR1 is SGHRS and CDR2 is YFSETQ. V was shortened by 5 bases and J by 2 bases, with 17 bases between the two germline ends. In DNA form, the CDR3 reads TGCGCCAGCAGTACGATCGACAGGACCCCCTACGAGCAGTACTTC. Its protein is CASSTIDRTPYEQYF.

This clone was counted once. The rearrangement uses TRBV7-9 and TRBJ2-1; unclear D gene. The CDR3 consists of 12 residues. V gave up 5 bases and J gave up 9 bases, with 11 bases separating them. Germline loops: CDR1 SEHNR, CDR2 FQNEAQ (reference sequence). The CDR3 nucleotides are TGTGCCAGCAGCACCACTCTTGGTGAGCAGTTCTTC. Translation: CASSTTLGEQFF.